The TCR beta chain described here comes from a study of monozygotic twins with inflammatory bowel disease. The V gene's germline CDR1 is MNHEY and CDR2 SVGAGI. There are 16 residues in the CDR3. TCRdb reanalyzed the 5' RACE reads, giving one entry per CDR3 protein sequence and no DNA. With roughly 320,000 distinct CDR3 sequences in the sample, the ten largest clones hold roughly 5.2%. The chain recombines TRBV6-5 with TRBJ2-7; TCRdb designates TRBD1, a call that cannot be tested without DNA. The source of this sequence is a human donor with ulcerative colitis or Crohn's disease, or a healthy co-twin of an affected twin (not recorded which). Sequencing used blood. This chain's CDR3 is CASSYALGRGGYEQYF.